These 5 T cell receptor beta chains came from one sample sequenced in a study of OX40 agonist ivuxolimab in advanced cancers. Here immunoSEQ multiplex PCR was the method, and the copy in TCRdb shows in-frame clones only, minus some. In the table there are approximately 64,000 clones, roughly 80% of which are singletons. The source material was CD4+ or CD8+ T cells sorted from blood, sampled in a trial of the OX40 agonist ivuxolimab. The receptors come from an adult with an advanced solid tumor such as melanoma, head and neck, liver or kidney cancer.

V is TRBV11-2 and J is TRBJ2-2, with D hard to call. Germline V gives CDR1 SGHAT, CDR2 FQNNGV. The CDR3 loop spans 14 amino acids. The ends were cut back, 0 bases at V and 6 bases at J, with 8 bases in the middle. This CDR3 reads CASSLELGPGELFF. CDR3 in DNA: TGTGCCAGCAGCTTAGAGCTGGGCCCCGGGGAGCTGTTTTTT.

V and J are TRBV6-1 and TRBJ1-1, with TRBD1 as a possible D gene (6 bases). The CDR3 extends over 13 amino acids. Germline CDR1 is MNHNS and CDR2 is SASEGT. Deletions cut 6 bases from V and 5 bases from J, with 13 bases between. The CDR3: CASRADRLTEAFF. CDR3 sequence (DNA): TGTGCCAGCAGGGCGGACAGACTGACTGAAGCTTTCTTT.

The chain employs TRBV7-2 and TRBJ1-2, with D possibly TRBD1 on 5 matching bases. Germline values: CDR1 SGHTA, CDR2 FQGNSA. V shed 5 bases and J shed 3 bases, with 19 bases lying between them. This CDR3 has 16 residues. DNA of the CDR3: TGTGCCAGCAGCCCCGGAGGGGCTGGGGTGGACTATGGCTACACCTTC. Amino acids: CASSPGGAGVDYGYTF. The full variable domain, rest sourced from reference TRBV7-2 and TRBJ1-2, is GAGVSQSPSNKVTEKGKDVELRCDPISGHTALYWYRQSLGQGLEFLIYFQGNSAPDKSGLPSDRFSAERTGGSVSTLTIQRTQQEDSAVYLCASSPGGAGVDYGYTFGSGTRLTVV.

This clone is a singleton in its sample. This rearrangement joins TRBV11-3 to TRBJ1-5; D unresolved. The V gene lost 5 bases and the J gene lost 4 bases, with 18 bases spanning the gap. In germline, CDR1 is SGHNT, CDR2 YENEEA. The CDR3 covers 16 residues. Here the CDR3 DNA reads TGTGCCAGCAGCGACGAGTTAGGTCGGTGGAATCAGCCCCAGCATTTT. This gives the protein CASSDELGRWNQPQHF.

This chain links TRBV28 with TRBJ2-7; a possible D gene is TRBD2 (8 bases). Between the trimmed V and J ends, which lost 10 bases and 4 bases, there was a span of 20 bases. This CDR3 has 14 amino acids. Germline CDR1 and CDR2: MDHEN and SYDVKM. CDR3 residues: CATREGALDYEQYF. CDR3 in DNA: TGTGCCACACGGGAGGGGGCCCTCGATTACGAGCAGTACTTC. Combining the CDR3 with reference TRBV28 and TRBJ2-7 gives the whole variable domain DVKVTQSSRYLVKRTGEKVFLECVQDMDHENMFWYRQDPGLGLRLIYFSYDVKMKEKGDIPEGYSVSREKKERFSLILESASTNQTSMYLCATREGALDYEQYFGPGTRLTVT.